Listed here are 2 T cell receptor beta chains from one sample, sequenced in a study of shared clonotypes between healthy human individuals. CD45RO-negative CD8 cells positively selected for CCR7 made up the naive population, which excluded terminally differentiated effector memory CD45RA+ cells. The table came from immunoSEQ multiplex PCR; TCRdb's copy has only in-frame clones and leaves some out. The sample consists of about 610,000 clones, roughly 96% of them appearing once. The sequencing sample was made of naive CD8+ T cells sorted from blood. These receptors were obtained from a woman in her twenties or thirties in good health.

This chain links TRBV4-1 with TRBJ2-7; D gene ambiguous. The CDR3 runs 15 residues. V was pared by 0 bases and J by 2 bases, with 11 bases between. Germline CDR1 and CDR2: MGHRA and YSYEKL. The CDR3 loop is CASSQDPSVTYEQYF. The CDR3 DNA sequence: TGCGCCAGCAGCCAAGACCCGAGCGTCACCTACGAGCAGTACTTC.

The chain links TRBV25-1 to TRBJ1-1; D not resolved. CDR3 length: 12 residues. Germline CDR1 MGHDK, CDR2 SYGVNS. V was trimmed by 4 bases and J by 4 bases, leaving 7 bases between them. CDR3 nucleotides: TGTGCCAGCAGTGGTCGCATCACTGAAGCTTTCTTT. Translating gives CASSGRITEAFF.